Sequencing of this T cell receptor (beta chain) was carried out in a study of T cells in Graves' hyperthyroidism and ophthalmopathy. TCR beta CDR3 regions were amplified from RNA transcripts. A set of HTBI primers served as the primers for a first-round RT-PCR of the TCR CDR3. One entry per CDR3 protein, called by TCRdb with MiXCR from the multiplex PCR reads. The sample carries some 490,000 distinct CDR3 sequences, 20% to 25% recorded once. This clonotype has only a few counts. Trimming removed 5 bases at V and 1 base at J, with 11 bases between. Per the germline V gene, CDR1 is SGHTA and CDR2 is FQGNSA. This CDR3 is built from 14 residues. For the diagnoses, clinical symptoms, serum thyroxine and TRAb, thyroid ultrasound and orbital computed tomography were used.

This receptor was identified in a woman aged 70 to 79 with Graves' ophthalmopathy. V usage is TRBV7-2 and J usage is TRBJ2-5; D perhaps matches TRBD2 (5 bases). The specimen was blood. The CDR3 DNA is TGTGCCAGCAGCACCTTAGCGCTCCAAGAGACCCAGTACTTC. Protein sequence: CASSTLALQETQYF.